This T cell receptor beta chain was retrieved from a study of blood T cell repertoires in COVID-19. Whole-study context: Acute-phase and convalescent COVID-19 samples originated in the United States, Italy and Spain.

Those who participated ranged in age from roughly 18 to 100 years and resided in 20 to 30 US areas. Which cohort a participant joined came from the clinical history participants gave. The CDR3 totals 16 residues. Germline V gene data show CDR1 as MGHRA and CDR2 as YSYEKL. V was pared by 1 base and J by 4 bases, with 7 bases of the junction left unmatched. Measured with immunoSEQ multiplex PCR; TCRdb has only the in-frame clones, and not every one. The repertoire holds some 290,000 clones, with around nine tenths as singletons. This chain links TRBV4-1 with TRBJ2-1, with 7 bases aligning to TRBD1. This clonotype was sampled from a woman aged 25 to 39 who had recovered from COVID-19. The sample comprised PBMCs or T cells enriched from blood (not recorded which). The chain's CDR3 is CASSQGRRGLYNEQFF. CDR3 nucleotide sequence: TGCGCCAGCAGCCAAGGGCGCAGGGGGTTGTACAATGAGCAGTTCTTC.